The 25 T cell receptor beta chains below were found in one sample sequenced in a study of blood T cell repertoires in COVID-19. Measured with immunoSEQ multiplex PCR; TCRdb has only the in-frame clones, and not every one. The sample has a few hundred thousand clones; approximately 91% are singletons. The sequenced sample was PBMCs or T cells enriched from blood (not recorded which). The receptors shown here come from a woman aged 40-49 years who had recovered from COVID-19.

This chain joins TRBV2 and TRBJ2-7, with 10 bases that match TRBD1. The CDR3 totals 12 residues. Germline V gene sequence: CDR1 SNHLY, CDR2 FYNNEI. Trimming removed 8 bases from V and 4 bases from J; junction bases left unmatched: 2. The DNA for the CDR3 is TGTGCCAGCGGACAGGGGGTATACGAGCAGTACTTC. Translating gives CASGQGVYEQYF.

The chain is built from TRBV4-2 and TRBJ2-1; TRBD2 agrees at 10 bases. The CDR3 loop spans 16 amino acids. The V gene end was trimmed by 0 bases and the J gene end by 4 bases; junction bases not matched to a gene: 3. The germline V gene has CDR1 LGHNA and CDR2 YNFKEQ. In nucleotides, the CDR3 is TGTGCCAGCAGCCAAGATCAACTAGCGGGATACAATGAGCAGTTCTTC. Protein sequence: CASSQDQLAGYNEQFF.

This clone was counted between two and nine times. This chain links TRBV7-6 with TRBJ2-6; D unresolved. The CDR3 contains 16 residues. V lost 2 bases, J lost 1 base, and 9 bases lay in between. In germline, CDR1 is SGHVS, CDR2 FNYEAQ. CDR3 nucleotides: TGTGCCAGCAGCTTAAATCCGGGTTCTGGGGCCAACGTCCTGACTTTC. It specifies CASSLNPGSGANVLTF.

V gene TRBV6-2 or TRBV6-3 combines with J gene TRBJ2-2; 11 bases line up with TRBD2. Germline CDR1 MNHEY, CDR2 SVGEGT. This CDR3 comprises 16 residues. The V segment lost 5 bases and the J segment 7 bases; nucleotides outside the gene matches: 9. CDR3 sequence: CASSPLSGRASGELFF. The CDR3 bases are TGTGCCAGCAGTCCCCTTAGCGGGAGGGCCAGCGGGGAGCTGTTTTTT.

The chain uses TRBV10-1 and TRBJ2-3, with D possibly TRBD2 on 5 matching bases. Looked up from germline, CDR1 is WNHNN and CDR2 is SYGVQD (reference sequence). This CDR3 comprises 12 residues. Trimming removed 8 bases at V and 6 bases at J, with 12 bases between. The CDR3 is CASRGGRDTQYF. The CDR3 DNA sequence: TGCGCCAGCCGCGGAGGCAGGGATACGCAGTATTTT.

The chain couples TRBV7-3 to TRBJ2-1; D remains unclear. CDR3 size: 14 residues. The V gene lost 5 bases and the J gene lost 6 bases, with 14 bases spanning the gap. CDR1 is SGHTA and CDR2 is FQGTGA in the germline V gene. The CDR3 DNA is TGTGCCAGCAGCCTTGGGCAGCCGCCCAATGAGCAGTTCTTC. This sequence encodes CASSLGQPPNEQFF.

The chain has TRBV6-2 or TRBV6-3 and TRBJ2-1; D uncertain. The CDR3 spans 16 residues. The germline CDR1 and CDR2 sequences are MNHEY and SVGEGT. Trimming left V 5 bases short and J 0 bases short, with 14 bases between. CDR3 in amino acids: CASSHPFASSYNEQFF. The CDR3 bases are TGTGCCAGCAGTCACCCCTTTGCGAGCTCCTACAATGAGCAGTTCTTC.

CDR3 DNA: TGCGCCAGCAGCGACGGACTCGTTGCCTTACAAGAGACCCAGTACTTC. Protein: CASSDGLVALQETQYF. This sequence joins TRBV5-1 and TRBJ2-5; D might be TRBD2 (5 bases). Trimming took off 4 bases at V and 2 bases at J, with 18 bases between the two ends. The CDR3 loop spans 16 amino acids. In germline, CDR1 is SGHRS, CDR2 YFSETQ.

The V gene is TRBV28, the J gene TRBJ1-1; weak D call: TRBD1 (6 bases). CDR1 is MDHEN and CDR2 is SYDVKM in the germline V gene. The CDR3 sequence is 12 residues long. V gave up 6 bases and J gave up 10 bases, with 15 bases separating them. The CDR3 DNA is TGTGCCAGCAGCCTTGGACAGCCTACAGCTTTCTTT. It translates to CASSLGQPTAFF.

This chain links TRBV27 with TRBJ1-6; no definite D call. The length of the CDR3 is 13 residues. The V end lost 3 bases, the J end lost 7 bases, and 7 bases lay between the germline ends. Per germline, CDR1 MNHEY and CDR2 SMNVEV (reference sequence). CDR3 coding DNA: TGTGCCAGCAGTTTCGGAGGGAATTCACCCCTCCACTTT. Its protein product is CASSFGGNSPLHF.

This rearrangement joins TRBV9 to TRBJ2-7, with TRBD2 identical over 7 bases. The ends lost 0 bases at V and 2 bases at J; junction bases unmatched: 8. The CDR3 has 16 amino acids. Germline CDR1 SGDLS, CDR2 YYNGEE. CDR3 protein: CASSVGTMAGAYEQYF. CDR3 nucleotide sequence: TGTGCCAGCAGCGTAGGGACTATGGCGGGAGCCTACGAGCAGTACTTC. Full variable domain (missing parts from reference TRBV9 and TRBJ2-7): DSGVTQTPKHLITATGQRVTLRCSPRSGDLSVYWYQQSLDQGLQFLIQYYNGEERAKGNILERFSAQQFPDLHSELNLSSLELGDSALYFCASSVGTMAGAYEQYFGPGTRLTVT.

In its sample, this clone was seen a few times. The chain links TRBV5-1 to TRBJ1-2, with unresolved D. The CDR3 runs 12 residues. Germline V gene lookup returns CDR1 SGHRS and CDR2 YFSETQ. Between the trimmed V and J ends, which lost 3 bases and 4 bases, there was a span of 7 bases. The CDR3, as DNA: TGCGCCAGCAGCTCGGAGATCTATGGCTACACCTTC. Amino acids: CASSSEIYGYTF. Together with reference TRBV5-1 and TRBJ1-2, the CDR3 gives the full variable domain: KAGVTQTPRYLIKTRGQQVTLSCSPISGHRSVSWYQQTPGQGLQFLFEYFSETQRNKGNFPGRFSGRQFSNSRSEMNVSTLELGDSALYLCASSSEIYGYTFGSGTRLTVV.

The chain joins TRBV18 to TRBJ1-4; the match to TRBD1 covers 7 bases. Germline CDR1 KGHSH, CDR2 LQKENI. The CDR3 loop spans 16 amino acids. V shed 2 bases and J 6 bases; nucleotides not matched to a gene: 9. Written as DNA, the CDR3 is TGTGCCAGCTCACCATCCAAACAGGGGTTGGATGAAAAACTGTTTTTT. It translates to CASSPSKQGLDEKLFF.

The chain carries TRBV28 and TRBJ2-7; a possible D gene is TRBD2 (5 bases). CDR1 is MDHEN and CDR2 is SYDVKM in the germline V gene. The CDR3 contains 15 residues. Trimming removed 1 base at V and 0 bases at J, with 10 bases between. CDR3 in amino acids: CASSLLGSGSYEQYF. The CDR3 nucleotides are TGTGCCAGCAGTTTATTAGGCAGCGGCTCCTACGAGCAGTACTTC.

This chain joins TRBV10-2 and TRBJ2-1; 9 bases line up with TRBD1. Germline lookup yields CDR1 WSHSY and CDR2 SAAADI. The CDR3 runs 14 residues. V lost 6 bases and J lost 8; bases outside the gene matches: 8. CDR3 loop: CASSMTGGEDEQFF. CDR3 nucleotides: TGCGCCAGCAGCATGACAGGGGGAGAGGATGAGCAGTTCTTC.

CDR3 region: CASSVAGFSGNTIYF. The CDR3 DNA is TGTGCCAGCAGCGTAGCGGGGTTCTCTGGAAACACCATATATTTT. This chain links TRBV9 with TRBJ1-3, with unresolved D. V was pared by 0 bases and J by 0 bases, with 7 bases between. Germline V gene data show CDR1 as SGDLS and CDR2 as YYNGEE. CDR3 size: 15 residues. The full variable domain, completed using reference TRBV9 and TRBJ1-3, is DSGVTQTPKHLITATGQRVTLRCSPRSGDLSVYWYQQSLDQGLQFLIQYYNGEERAKGNILERFSAQQFPDLHSELNLSSLELGDSALYFCASSVAGFSGNTIYFGEGSWLTVV.

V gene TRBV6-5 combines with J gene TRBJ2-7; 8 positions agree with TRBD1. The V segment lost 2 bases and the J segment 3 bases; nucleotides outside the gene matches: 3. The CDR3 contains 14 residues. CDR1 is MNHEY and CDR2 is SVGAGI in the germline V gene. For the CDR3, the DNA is TGTGCCAGCAGTTACGCGGGACAGGACTACGAGCAGTACTTC. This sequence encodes CASSYAGQDYEQYF.

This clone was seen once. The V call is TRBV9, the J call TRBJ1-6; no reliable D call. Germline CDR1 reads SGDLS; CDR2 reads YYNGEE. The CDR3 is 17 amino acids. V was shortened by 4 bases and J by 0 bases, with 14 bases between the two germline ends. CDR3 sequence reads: CASSPREGSSYNSPLHF. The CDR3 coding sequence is TGTGCCAGCAGCCCCCGTGAGGGAAGCTCCTATAATTCACCCCTCCACTTT. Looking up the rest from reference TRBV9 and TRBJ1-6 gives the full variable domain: DSGVTQTPKHLITATGQRVTLRCSPRSGDLSVYWYQQSLDQGLQFLIQYYNGEERAKGNILERFSAQQFPDLHSELNLSSLELGDSALYFCASSPREGSSYNSPLHFGNGTRLTVT.

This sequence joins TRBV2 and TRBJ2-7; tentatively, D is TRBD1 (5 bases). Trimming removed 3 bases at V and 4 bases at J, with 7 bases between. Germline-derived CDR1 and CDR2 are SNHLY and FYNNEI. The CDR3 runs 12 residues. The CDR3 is CASSDQGYEQYF. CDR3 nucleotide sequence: TGTGCCAGCAGTGATCAGGGTTACGAGCAGTACTTC. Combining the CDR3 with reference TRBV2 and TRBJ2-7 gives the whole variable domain EPEVTQTPSHQVTQMGQEVILRCVPISNHLYFYWYRQILGQKVEFLVSFYNNEISEKSEIFDDQFSVERPDGSNFTLKIRSTKLEDSAMYFCASSDQGYEQYFGPGTRLTVT.

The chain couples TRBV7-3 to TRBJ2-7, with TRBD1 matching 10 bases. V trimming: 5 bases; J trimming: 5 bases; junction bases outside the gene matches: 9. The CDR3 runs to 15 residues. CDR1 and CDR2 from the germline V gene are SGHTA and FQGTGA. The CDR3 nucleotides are TGTGCCAGCAGCCACCGGGACAGGGGCCCCCACGAGCAGTACTTC. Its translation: CASSHRDRGPHEQYF.

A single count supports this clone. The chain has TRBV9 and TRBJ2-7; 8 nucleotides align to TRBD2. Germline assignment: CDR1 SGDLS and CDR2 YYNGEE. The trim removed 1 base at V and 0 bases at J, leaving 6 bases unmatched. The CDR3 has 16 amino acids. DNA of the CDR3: TGTGCCAGCAGCGTAAGCGTAGCGGGGAACTCCTACGAGCAGTACTTC. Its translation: CASSVSVAGNSYEQYF.

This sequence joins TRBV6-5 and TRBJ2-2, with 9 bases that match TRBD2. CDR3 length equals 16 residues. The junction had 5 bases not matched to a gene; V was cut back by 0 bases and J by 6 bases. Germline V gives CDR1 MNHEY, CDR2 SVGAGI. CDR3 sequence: CASSYSGLAGAGELFF. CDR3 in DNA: TGTGCCAGCAGTTACTCGGGGTTAGCGGGAGCCGGGGAGCTGTTTTTT.

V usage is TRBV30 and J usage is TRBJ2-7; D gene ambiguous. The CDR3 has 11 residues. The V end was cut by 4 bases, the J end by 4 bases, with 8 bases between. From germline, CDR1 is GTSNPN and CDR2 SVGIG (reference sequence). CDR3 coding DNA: TGTGCCTGGAAGTTGAGTTACGAGCAGTACTTC. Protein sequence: CAWKLSYEQYF.

The CDR3 DNA reads TGTGCCAGCAGCTGGGGGACAGGGACGGAGACAGATACGCAGTATTTT. Amino acid sequence: CASSWGTGTETDTQYF. This chain connects TRBV11-1 to TRBJ2-3; 9 bases line up with TRBD1. J was trimmed by 3 bases and V by 4 bases; bases with no gene match: 8. This CDR3 contains 16 residues. The germline V gene has CDR1 SGHAT and CDR2 FQDESV (reference sequence). Full variable domain (outside the CDR3, taken from reference TRBV11-1 and TRBJ2-3): EAEVAQSPRYKITEKSQAVAFWCDPISGHATLYWYRQILGQGPELLVQFQDESVVDDSQLPKDRFSAERLKGVDSTLKIQPAELGDSAMYLCASSWGTGTETDTQYFGPGTRLTVL.

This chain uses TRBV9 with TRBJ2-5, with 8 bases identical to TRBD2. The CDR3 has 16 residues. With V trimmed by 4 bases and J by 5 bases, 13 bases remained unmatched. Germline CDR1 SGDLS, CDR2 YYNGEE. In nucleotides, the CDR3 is TGTGCCAGCAGCTTCTCGCCGGGACTAGGTCAGGAGACCCAGTACTTC. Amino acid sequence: CASSFSPGLGQETQYF.